The T cell receptor beta chain under discussion was sequenced for a study of shared clonotypes between healthy human individuals. In the study overall: The donors, a couple of women and a few men, were aged 18 to 49.

Repertoires were generated with immunoSEQ multiplex PCR, while TCRdb's copy carries only in-frame clones and drops some. The sample shows 2 million to 2.5 million clones, 90% to 96% of them seen only once. Sequencing was carried out using naive CD4+ T cells sorted from blood. Subset defined: CD45RA+ positively selected. The receptor was derived from a man younger than 30 in good health.

The CDR3 DNA reads TGTGCCAGCACCGGAGGACAGGGGGCTTTTGGCTACACCTTC. Protein product: CASTGGQGAFGYTF. The V gene is TRBV27, the J gene TRBJ1-2; 11 positions match TRBD1. CDR1 and CDR2 (germline): MNHEY, SMNVEV (reference sequence). V trimming: 7 bases; J trimming: 7 bases; junction bases outside the gene matches: 8. The CDR3 is made up of 14 amino acids.